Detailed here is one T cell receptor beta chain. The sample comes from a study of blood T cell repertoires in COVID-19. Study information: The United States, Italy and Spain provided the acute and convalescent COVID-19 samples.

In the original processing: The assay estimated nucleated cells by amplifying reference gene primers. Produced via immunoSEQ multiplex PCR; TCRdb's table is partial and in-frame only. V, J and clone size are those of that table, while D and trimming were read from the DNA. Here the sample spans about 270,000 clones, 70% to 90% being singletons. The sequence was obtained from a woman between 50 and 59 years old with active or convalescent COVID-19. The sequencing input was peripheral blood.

CDR3 sequence (DNA): TGTGCCTGGAGTTCCCTTTCGACGCAGTATTTT. This codes for CAWSSLSTQYF. The V gene is TRBV30, the J gene TRBJ2-3; D not resolved. The germline CDR1 and CDR2 sequences are GTSNPN and SVGIG (reference sequence). This CDR3 is 11 amino acids long. V lost 2 bases to trimming and J lost 9 bases, with 9 bases between them.